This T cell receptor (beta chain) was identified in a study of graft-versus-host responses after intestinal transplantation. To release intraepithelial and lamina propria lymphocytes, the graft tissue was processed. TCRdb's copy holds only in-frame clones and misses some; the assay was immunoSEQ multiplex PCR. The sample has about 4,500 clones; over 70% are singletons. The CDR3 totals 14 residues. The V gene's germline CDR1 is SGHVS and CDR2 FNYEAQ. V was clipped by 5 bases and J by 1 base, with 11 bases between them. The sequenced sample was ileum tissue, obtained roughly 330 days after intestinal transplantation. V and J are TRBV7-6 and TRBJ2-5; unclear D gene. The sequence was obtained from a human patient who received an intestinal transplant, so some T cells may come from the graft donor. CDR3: CASSPRPVQETQYF. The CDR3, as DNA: TGTGCCAGCAGCCCTCGTCCGGTCCAAGAGACCCAGTACTTC.